Listed below are T cell receptor beta chains from one sample, sequenced in a study of cytomegalovirus exposure and HLA in healthy donors. The method was immunoSEQ multiplex PCR; TCRdb's version includes in-frame clones alone and lacks a portion of them. This sample carries roughly 160,000 clones, roughly 82% of them seen once, and the ten largest clones take 1.6%. The sample was PBMCs. Receptors originate from a woman in her 30s in good health and CMV-seronegative. The conserved cysteine and the conserved F or W are not part of the CDR3 here. The order of the fields is V gene, CDR3 protein.

V gene: TRBV6-1; CDR3 protein: ASSEAATGPQETQY
V gene: TRBV19; CDR3 protein: ASSTLQGTNTGELF
V gene: TRBV7-9; CDR3 protein: ASSSTGTGVDGYT
V gene: TRBV6-1; CDR3 protein: ASSELRQGNTEAF
V gene: TRBV7-9; CDR3 protein: ASSLETGSGTDTQY
V gene: TRBV27; CDR3 protein: ASSLVGGSFRKAF
V gene: TRBV9; CDR3 protein: ASSGELQGSYEQY
V gene: TRBV6-1; CDR3 protein: ASSDPPGLAG
V gene: TRBV19; CDR3 protein: ASSIAQGGTEAF
V gene: TRBV5-6; CDR3 protein: ASSLVASPLH
V gene: TRBV2; CDR3 protein: ASTRDRDGYT
V gene: TRBV27; CDR3 protein: ASSLSRLGSVGLYNEQF